This T cell receptor beta chain appears in the sequencing data of a study of vaccination and CD4 T cells after COVID-19. Comments on this clonotype: The antigen remains unidentified.

Sequencing of DNA taken from cultured CD4+ T cells relied on the Oncomine TCR Beta short-read assay. MiXCR, applied by TCRdb to the PCR reads, yields one record per CDR3 protein. Altogether about 12,000 distinct CDR3 sequences are present, over 50% being singletons, with the ten largest covering approximately 24%. V was pared by 5 bases and J by 5 bases, with 15 bases between. The CDR3 contains 14 residues. CDR1 and CDR2 (germline): LNHNV, YYDKDF (reference sequence). Specified treatment: 10-day PBMC culture with coronavirus spike peptide pools or control peptides (ViraFEST assay). Culture conditions combined two million PBMCs per well with about 9 IU/ml IL-2 and around 9.2 ug/ml peptide pools.

Sequences were obtained from CD4+ T cells from blood, cultured in vitro. The source of this sequence is a human donor who had recovered from COVID-19. V gene TRBV15 combines with J gene TRBJ1-1; possible D gene TRBD1, 5 bases. CDR3 sequence reads: CATSGEGLGTEAFF. The CDR3 bases are TGTGCCACCAGCGGTGAGGGGCTTGGTACTGAAGCTTTCTTT.